The rows below give T cell receptor beta chains drawn from one sample of a study of cytomegalovirus exposure and HLA in healthy donors. Sequencing used immunoSEQ multiplex PCR; TCRdb keeps in-frame clones, though not all of them. The sample has tens of thousands of clones; roughly 76% are singletons. Sequencing used PBMCs. The receptors stem from a male donor in good health and CMV-seronegative. Both conserved end residues are part of each CDR3. A D gene is named only where the DNA matches it firmly. Where a row states a size, it is once, few, many or the class of an expanded clone; other rows omit it.

j_gene	v_gene	d_gene	abundance	CDR3aa	CDR3nt
TRBJ2-7	TRBV27	TRBD2	.	CASSLTSGRAYEQYF	TGTGCCAGCAGCCTGACTAGCGGGAGGGCCTACGAGCAGTACTTC
TRBJ2-7	TRBV2	.	.	CASSVLVREQYF	TGTGCCAGCAGTGTACTAGTCCGCGAGCAGTACTTC
TRBJ1-5	TRBV28	TRBD1	.	CATRGTGAQPQHF	TGTGCCACGCGCGGGACAGGGGCTCAGCCCCAGCATTTT
TRBJ2-7	TRBV5-6	.	.	CASSRGGTVYEQYF	TGTGCCAGCAGCCGAGGCGGGACAGTCTACGAGCAGTACTTC
TRBJ1-2	TRBV7-2	.	few	CASSLAKDTPDTF	TGTGCCAGCAGCTTAGCCAAGGACACTCCGGACACCTTC
TRBJ2-7	TRBV28	.	.	CACRDNDYEQYF	TGTGCCTGCCGGGACAACGACTACGAGCAGTACTTC
TRBJ2-1	TRBV2	TRBD2	.	CASSESSGLSYNEQFF	TGTGCCAGCAGTGAAAGTAGCGGGTTATCCTACAATGAGCAGTTCTTC
TRBJ2-3	TRBV6-1	.	.	CASKEATSTDTQYF	TGTGCCAGCAAGGAAGCGACTAGCACAGATACGCAGTATTTT
TRBJ1-4	TRBV28	TRBD1	.	CASTGGNEKLFF	TGTGCCAGCACAGGGGGCAATGAAAAACTGTTTTTT
TRBJ1-2	TRBV29-1	.	.	CSVEGAEGYTF	TGCAGCGTTGAAGGGGCAGAAGGCTACACCTTC
TRBJ1-3	TRBV19	TRBD1	.	CASGPPGQGPGNTIYF	TGTGCCAGTGGACCCCCTGGACAGGGCCCTGGAAACACCATATATTTT
TRBJ2-5	TRBV5-1	TRBD1	.	CASSPRDSQETQYF	TGCGCCAGCAGCCCCAGGGACAGCCAAGAGACCCAGTACTTC
TRBJ1-4	TRBV29-1	.	once	CSARDTSNEKLFF	TGCAGCGCCCGGGACACCTCTAATGAAAAACTGTTTTTT
TRBJ1-2	TRBV5-1	.	.	CASSLEVRTAANYGYTF	TGCGCCAGCAGCTTGGAAGTTCGGACAGCAGCTAACTATGGCTACACCTTC
TRBJ2-2	TRBV9	TRBD2	.	CASSPRTSGKINTGELFF	TGTGCCAGCAGCCCCCGGACTAGCGGGAAAATCAACACCGGGGAGCTGTTTTTT
TRBJ2-5	TRBV7-2	.	few	CASSSLLGRETQYF	TGTGCCAGCAGCTCTCTACTCGGCAGGGAGACCCAGTACTTC
TRBJ1-5	TRBV28	.	.	CASSPGIGKPQHF	TGTGCCAGCAGTCCGGGGATTGGGAAGCCCCAGCATTTT
TRBJ2-2	TRBV5-1	.	.	CASSSSSGTGELFF	TGCGCCAGCAGCTCGAGCTCAGGCACCGGGGAGCTGTTTTTT
TRBJ1-5	TRBV5-4	TRBD1	.	CASSLQPGQGDQPQHF	TGTGCCAGCAGCTTGCAACCGGGACAGGGGGACCAGCCCCAGCATTTT
TRBJ1-2	TRBV7-2	.	.	CASRSQALFYGYTF	TGTGCCAGCCGCAGTCAGGCTTTATTTTATGGCTACACCTTC
TRBJ2-3	TRBV10-3	.	.	CAIRSGTDTQYF	TGTGCCATCAGATCAGGGACAGATACGCAGTATTTT
TRBJ2-7	TRBV7-2	.	few	CASSLYGSSYEQYF	TGTGCCAGCAGCTTATACGGGAGCTCCTACGAGCAGTACTTC
TRBJ2-7	TRBV7-9	TRBD2	.	CASSSGGLASSYEQYF	TGTGCCAGCAGCTCGGGGGGACTAGCGAGCTCCTACGAGCAGTACTTC
TRBJ2-3	TRBV4-3	TRBD1	.	CASSQGRQGGDTQYF	TGCGCCAGCAGCCAAGGACGACAGGGGGGAGATACGCAGTATTTT
TRBJ1-2	TRBV6-6	.	.	CASSGGNDYTF	TGTGCCAGTTCGGGGGGGAATGACTACACCTTC
TRBJ1-2	TRBV19	.	.	CASERVANYGYTF	TGTGCCAGCGAGAGGGTAGCTAACTATGGCTACACCTTC